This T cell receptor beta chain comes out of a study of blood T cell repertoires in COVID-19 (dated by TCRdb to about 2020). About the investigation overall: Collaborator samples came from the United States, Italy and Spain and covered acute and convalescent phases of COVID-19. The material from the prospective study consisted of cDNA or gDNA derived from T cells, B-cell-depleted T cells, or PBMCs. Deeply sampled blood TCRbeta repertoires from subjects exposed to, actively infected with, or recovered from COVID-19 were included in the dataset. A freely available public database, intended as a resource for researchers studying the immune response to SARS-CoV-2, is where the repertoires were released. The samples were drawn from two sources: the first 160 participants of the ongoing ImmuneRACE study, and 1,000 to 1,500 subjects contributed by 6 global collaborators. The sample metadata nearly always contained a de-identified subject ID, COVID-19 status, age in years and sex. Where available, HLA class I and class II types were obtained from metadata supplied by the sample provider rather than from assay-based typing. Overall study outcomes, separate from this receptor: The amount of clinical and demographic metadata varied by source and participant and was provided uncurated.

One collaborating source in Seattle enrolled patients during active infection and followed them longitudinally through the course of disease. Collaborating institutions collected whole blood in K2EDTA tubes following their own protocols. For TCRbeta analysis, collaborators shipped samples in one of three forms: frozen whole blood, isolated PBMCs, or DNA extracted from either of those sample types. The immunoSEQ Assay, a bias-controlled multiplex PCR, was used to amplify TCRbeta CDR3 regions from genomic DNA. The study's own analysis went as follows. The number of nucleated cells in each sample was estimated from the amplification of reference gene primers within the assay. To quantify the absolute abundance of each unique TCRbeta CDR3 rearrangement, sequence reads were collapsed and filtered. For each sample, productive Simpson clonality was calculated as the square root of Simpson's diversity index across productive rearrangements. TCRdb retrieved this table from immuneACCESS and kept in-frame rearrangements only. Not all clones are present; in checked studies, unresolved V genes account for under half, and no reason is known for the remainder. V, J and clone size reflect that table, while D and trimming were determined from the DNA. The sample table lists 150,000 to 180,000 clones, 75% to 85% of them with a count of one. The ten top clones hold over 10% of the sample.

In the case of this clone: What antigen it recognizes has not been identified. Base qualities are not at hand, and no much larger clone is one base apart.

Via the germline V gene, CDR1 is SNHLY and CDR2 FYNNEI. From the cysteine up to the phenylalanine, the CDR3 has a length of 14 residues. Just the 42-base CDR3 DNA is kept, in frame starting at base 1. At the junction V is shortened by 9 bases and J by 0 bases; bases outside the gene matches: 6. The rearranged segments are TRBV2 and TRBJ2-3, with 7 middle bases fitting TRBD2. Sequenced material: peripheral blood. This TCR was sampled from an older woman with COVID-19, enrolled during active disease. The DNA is TGTGCCAGTCAGCGGGGTTCAAGCACAGATACGCAGTATTTT. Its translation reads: CASQRGSSTDTQYF. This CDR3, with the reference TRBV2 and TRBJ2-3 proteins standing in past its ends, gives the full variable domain EPEVTQTPSHQVTQMGQEVILRCVPISNHLYFYWYRQILGQKVEFLVSFYNNEISEKSEIFDDQFSVERPDGSNFTLKIRSTKLEDSAMYFCASQRGSSTDTQYFGPGTRLTVL.